The 6 T cell receptor beta chains in this list originate from one sample, sequenced in a study of T cell responses to AZD1222 COVID-19 vaccine. Clones were sequenced by immunoSEQ multiplex PCR, and TCRdb holds only the in-frame ones, with some missing. The sample has some 180,000 clones, roughly 90% seen once; the top ten hold 1.6%. The specimen comprised peripheral blood, sampled on day 0 of AZD1222 vaccination. These receptors came from an adult in good health.

V usage is TRBV29-1 and J usage is TRBJ2-3; unclear D gene. CDR1 is SQVTM, CDR2 ANQGSEA, per germline. V was cut by 4 bases and J by 2 bases, with 7 bases left in between. The CDR3 spans 12 residues. The CDR3 is CSVGSPTDTQYF. CDR3 nucleotide sequence: TGCAGCGTTGGCAGTCCCACAGATACGCAGTATTTT.

V and J are TRBV4-2 and TRBJ2-1; 12 positions agree with TRBD2. The CDR3 loop spans 16 amino acids. The V gene end was trimmed by 1 base and the J gene end by 8 bases; junction bases not matched to a gene: 6. Germline values: CDR1 LGHNA, CDR2 YNFKEQ. CDR3 DNA: TGTGCCAGCAGCCAAGCGCTAGCGGGAGGGGGGGATGAGCAGTTCTTC. Residues: CASSQALAGGGDEQFF.

V and J are TRBV7-8 and TRBJ1-2; no clear D gene. V lost 3 bases to trimming and J lost 0 bases, with 5 bases between them. The V gene's germline CDR1 is SGHVS and CDR2 FQNEAQ. The CDR3 totals 13 residues. CDR3 DNA: TGTGCCAGCAGCTTCCTTTCTAACTATGGCTACACCTTC. It translates to CASSFLSNYGYTF. Full variable domain (remainder filled in from reference TRBV7-8 and TRBJ1-2): GAGVSQSPRYKVAKRGQDVALRCDPISGHVSLFWYQQALGQGPEFLTYFQNEAQLDKSGLPSDRFFAERPEGSVSTLKIQRTQQEDSAVYLCASSFLSNYGYTFGSGTRLTVV.

The chain recombines TRBV6-2 or TRBV6-3 with TRBJ1-1; D unclear. The CDR3 is 14 residues long. V gave up 4 bases and J gave up 3 bases, with 12 bases separating them. Germline V lookup: CDR1 MNHEY, CDR2 SVGEGT. The CDR3 DNA sequence: TGTGCCAGCAGTTTTTTGCGGCTGGACACTGAAGCTTTCTTT. Encoded protein: CASSFLRLDTEAFF.

This clone has more than one count but fewer than ten. This chain uses TRBV3-1 (or the pseudogene TRBV3-2) with TRBJ2-7; possible D gene TRBD2, 5 bases. CDR3 length: 13 residues. The V gene's germline CDR1 is LGHDT and CDR2 YNNKEL (reference sequence). The germline V and J ends were trimmed by 4 bases and 4 bases, with 11 bases remaining between them. The CDR3 coding sequence is TGTGCCAGCAGCCCCCAGACGGGGTACGAGCAGTACTTC. It codes for CASSPQTGYEQYF.

J is TRBJ1-1 and V is TRBV10-1, with D perhaps TRBD1 (6 bases). CDR1 is WNHNN and CDR2 is SYGVQD in the germline V gene (reference sequence). Trimming pared 3 bases from V and 2 bases from J, leaving 10 bases between. There are 14 residues in the CDR3. The CDR3 region has the DNA TGCGCCAGCAGTGAACAGGGAGGTAACACTGAAGCTTTCTTT. It yields the protein CASSEQGGNTEAFF.